This T cell receptor beta chain is drawn from a study of cytomegalovirus exposure and HLA in healthy donors. Study observations and caveats: In a later analysis, HLA-associated beta chains showed higher expansion and lower generation probabilities than comparable chains. It was confirmed in vitro that a few of the CMV-associated chains were specific for CMV antigens.

The CDR3 contains 15 residues. Germline V lookup: CDR1 LNHDA, CDR2 SQIVND (reference sequence). Trimming removed 6 bases from V and 2 bases from J, with 17 bases in between. Worth noting for this clone: Its antigen is not identified.

PCR primers comprised 60 Vbeta and 13 Jbeta primers. This table comes from immunoSEQ multiplex PCR, and its TCRdb copy is limited to in-frame clones, with some not included. This repertoire shows 250,000 or so clones, 85% found once; its top ten account for about 1.2%. This chain uses TRBV19 with TRBJ2-7, with a tentative D call TRBD1 (7 bases). Material for sequencing was PBMCs. This clonotype was sampled from a human donor in good health. CDR3 DNA sequence: TGTGCCAGTAGAACTCAAGGGGGGACAGCCTACGAGCAGTACTTC. It encodes CASRTQGGTAYEQYF. Based on the CDR3 plus reference TRBV19 and TRBJ2-7, the full variable domain is DGGITQSPKYLFRKEGQNVTLSCEQNLNHDAMYWYRQDPGQGLRLIYYSQIVNDFQKGDIAEGYSVSREKKESFPLTVTSAQKNPTAFYLCASRTQGGTAYEQYFGPGTRLTVT.